These 2 T cell receptor beta chains originate from one sample sequenced in a study of blood T cell repertoires in COVID-19. Repertoires were generated with immunoSEQ multiplex PCR, while TCRdb's copy carries only in-frame clones and drops some. Of 300,000 or so clones in the sample, about 90% were seen once. The specimen was peripheral blood. The receptors shown here come from a middle-aged woman with acute or convalescent COVID-19.

The chain carries TRBV5-1 and TRBJ2-5; D may be TRBD2 (6 bases). The CDR3 totals 16 residues. The germline CDR1 and CDR2 sequences are SGHRS and YFSETQ. The V and J ends lost 0 bases and 2 bases respectively, with 14 bases between them. CDR3 residues: CASSLEGGEKQETQYF. The DNA for the CDR3 is TGCGCCAGCAGCTTGGAGGGCGGGGAGAAGCAAGAGACCCAGTACTTC. Supplemented by reference TRBV5-1 and TRBJ2-5, the full variable domain reads KAGVTQTPRYLIKTRGQQVTLSCSPISGHRSVSWYQQTPGQGLQFLFEYFSETQRNKGNFPGRFSGRQFSNSRSEMNVSTLELGDSALYLCASSLEGGEKQETQYFGPGTRLLVL.

The V call is TRBV2, the J call TRBJ1-2, with D tentatively TRBD1 (5 bases). V was cut by 6 bases and J by 4 bases, with 15 bases left in between. This CDR3 has 14 residues. CDR1 and CDR2 from the germline V gene are SNHLY and FYNNEI. The CDR3 reads CASRPLGGTYGYTF. The DNA for the CDR3 is TGTGCCAGCAGACCCTTGGGGGGTACCTATGGCTACACCTTC. The full variable domain, with the rest looked up from reference TRBV2 and TRBJ1-2, is EPEVTQTPSHQVTQMGQEVILRCVPISNHLYFYWYRQILGQKVEFLVSFYNNEISEKSEIFDDQFSVERPDGSNFTLKIRSTKLEDSAMYFCASRPLGGTYGYTFGSGTRLTVV.